The next 11 T cell receptor beta chains were all read from a single sample in a study of blood T cell repertoires in COVID-19. Clones were read by immunoSEQ multiplex PCR, and TCRdb kept only the in-frame ones, dropping some. The data show tens of thousands of clones, 65% to 90% seen once. The specimen was peripheral blood. Receptor source: a woman in her fifties or sixties with acute or convalescent COVID-19.

This sequence joins TRBV5-1 and TRBJ1-1; no clear D gene. This CDR3 spans 15 amino acids. Trimming took 7 bases from V and 1 from J, leaving 17 bases between them. Germline V gene sequence: CDR1 SGHRS, CDR2 YFSETQ. The CDR3 DNA follows: TGCGCCAGCTCTGGGCATGAGACGGCGAACACTGAAGCTTTCTTT. This encodes CASSGHETANTEAFF.

This chain links TRBV25-1 with TRBJ2-3; no reliable D call. The CDR3 is 18 residues long. Deletions cut 3 bases from V and 3 bases from J, with 22 bases between. In germline, CDR1 is MGHDK, CDR2 SYGVNS. In nucleotides, the CDR3 is TGTGCCAGCAGTGACGTGCCAAGTTTCGGGTCCGGAACAGATACGCAGTATTTT. Translation: CASSDVPSFGSGTDTQYF.

About this clone itself: This specimen includes other DNA sequences encoding the same CDR3. This chain joins TRBV29-1 and TRBJ1-5; TRBD1 matches 9 bases. This CDR3 contains 15 residues. Germline CDR1 reads SQVTM; CDR2 reads ANQGSEA. V lost 4 bases, J lost 4 bases, and 8 bases stayed unmatched. The CDR3 sequence is CSVVGGTGRNQPQHF. CDR3 in DNA: TGCAGCGTTGTAGGTGGGACAGGGAGGAATCAGCCCCAGCATTTT. The full variable domain, rest sourced from reference TRBV29-1 and TRBJ1-5, is SAVISQKPSRDICQRGTSLTIQCQVDSQVTMMFWYRQQPGQSLTLIATANQGSEATYESGFVIDKFPISRPNLTFSTLTVSNMSPEDSSIYLCSVVGGTGRNQPQHFGDGTRLSIL.

The genes are TRBV14 and TRBJ2-2; no clear D gene. The CDR3 has 13 amino acids. Looked up from germline, CDR1 is SGHDN and CDR2 is FVKESK. V lost 4 bases to trimming and J lost 5 bases, with 8 bases between them. CDR3: CASSPQLTGELFF. The CDR3 nucleotides are TGTGCCAGCAGCCCACAGCTAACCGGGGAGCTGTTTTTT.

The chain employs TRBV7-2 and TRBJ1-1; the match to TRBD1 covers 10 bases. The germline gives CDR1 SGHTA, CDR2 FQGNSA. The CDR3 runs to 14 residues. V lost 5 bases to trimming and J lost 4 bases; unmatched junction nucleotides: 4. The CDR3 is CASSPWTGGTEAFF. In nucleotides, the CDR3 is TGTGCCAGCAGCCCCTGGACAGGGGGCACTGAAGCTTTCTTT.

This sequence joins TRBV5-1 and TRBJ1-4, with 7 bases lining up with TRBD1. This CDR3 region has 12 residues. CDR1 is SGHRS, CDR2 YFSETQ, per germline. The V segment lost 4 bases and the J segment 12 bases; nucleotides outside the gene matches: 6. For the CDR3, the DNA is TGCGCCAGCAGCCCCGACAGGGACCAACTGTTTTTT. It translates to CASSPDRDQLFF. Full variable domain (remainder filled in from reference TRBV5-1 and TRBJ1-4): KAGVTQTPRYLIKTRGQQVTLSCSPISGHRSVSWYQQTPGQGLQFLFEYFSETQRNKGNFPGRFSGRQFSNSRSEMNVSTLELGDSALYLCASSPDRDQLFFGSGTQLSVL.

The chain combines TRBV18 with TRBJ1-1, with 7 positions matching TRBD1. Germline V lookup: CDR1 KGHSH, CDR2 LQKENI. V lost 0 bases and J lost 1; bases outside the gene matches: 2. The CDR3 runs 15 residues. CDR3 nucleotide sequence: TGTGCCAGCTCACCACCGGACAGGCCGAACACTGAAGCTTTCTTT. As protein: CASSPPDRPNTEAFF. Combining the CDR3 with reference TRBV18 and TRBJ1-1 gives the whole variable domain NAGVMQNPRHLVRRRGQEARLRCSPMKGHSHVYWYRQLPEEGLKFMVYLQKENIIDESGMPKERFSAEFPKEGPSILRIQQVVRGDSAAYFCASSPPDRPNTEAFFGQGTRLTVV.

V is TRBV19 and J is TRBJ1-1; the D is unclear. V lost 6 bases and J 0 bases, leaving 17 bases between the germline ends. The CDR3 runs 16 residues. The germline CDR1 and CDR2 sequences are LNHDA and SQIVND (reference sequence). As DNA, the CDR3 is TGTGCCAGTAGATCGGAGTGGCCCTACGTGAACACTGAAGCTTTCTTT. The encoded protein is CASRSEWPYVNTEAFF.

This chain joins TRBV5-1 and TRBJ2-7; a possible D gene is TRBD1 (5 bases). Looked up from germline, CDR1 is SGHRS and CDR2 is YFSETQ. The CDR3 runs 16 residues. Trimming took 3 bases from V and 0 from J, leaving 16 bases between them. CDR3 coding DNA: TGCGCCAGCAGCTCCCCCCACGCCCAGGGCTCCTACGAGCAGTACTTC. Protein product: CASSSPHAQGSYEQYF.

J is TRBJ1-1 and V is TRBV12-3 or TRBV12-4, with D perhaps TRBD1 (6 bases). The CDR3 contains 12 residues. The V and J ends lost 5 bases and 8 bases respectively, with 12 bases between them. The CDR3 protein is CASSPIGQEAFF. The CDR3 DNA is TGTGCCAGCAGTCCTATAGGACAGGAAGCTTTCTTT.

This clone was counted only a few times. The chain employs TRBV7-2 and TRBJ1-5; 8 bases fit TRBD1. The CDR3 runs to 15 residues. With V trimmed by 5 bases and J by 6 bases, 9 bases remained unmatched. The V gene's germline CDR1 is SGHTA and CDR2 FQGNSA. This chain's CDR3 is CASSPQDRGSQPQHF. The DNA of the CDR3 is TGTGCCAGCAGCCCCCAAGACAGGGGTAGTCAGCCCCAGCATTTT.